This T cell receptor beta chain was retrieved from a study of blood T cell repertoires in COVID-19. Some clones are missing from TCRdb's copy, which holds only in-frame ones; the method was immunoSEQ multiplex PCR. Among 90,000 to 150,000 clones listed, less than 90% were seen once. Germline V CDR1 and CDR2: LGHDT, YNNKEL (reference sequence). The CDR3 consists of 16 residues. The junction had 9 bases not matched to a gene; V was cut back by 3 bases and J by 5 bases. The sequence came from an elderly man with acute or convalescent COVID-19. The rearrangement joins TRBV3-1 (or the pseudogene TRBV3-2) to TRBJ1-4, with 7 nucleotides matching TRBD1. What was sequenced was peripheral blood. The CDR3 loop is CASSHYGTAKNEKLFF. The CDR3 DNA sequence: TGTGCCAGCAGCCACTACGGGACAGCCAAGAATGAAAAACTGTTTTTT.